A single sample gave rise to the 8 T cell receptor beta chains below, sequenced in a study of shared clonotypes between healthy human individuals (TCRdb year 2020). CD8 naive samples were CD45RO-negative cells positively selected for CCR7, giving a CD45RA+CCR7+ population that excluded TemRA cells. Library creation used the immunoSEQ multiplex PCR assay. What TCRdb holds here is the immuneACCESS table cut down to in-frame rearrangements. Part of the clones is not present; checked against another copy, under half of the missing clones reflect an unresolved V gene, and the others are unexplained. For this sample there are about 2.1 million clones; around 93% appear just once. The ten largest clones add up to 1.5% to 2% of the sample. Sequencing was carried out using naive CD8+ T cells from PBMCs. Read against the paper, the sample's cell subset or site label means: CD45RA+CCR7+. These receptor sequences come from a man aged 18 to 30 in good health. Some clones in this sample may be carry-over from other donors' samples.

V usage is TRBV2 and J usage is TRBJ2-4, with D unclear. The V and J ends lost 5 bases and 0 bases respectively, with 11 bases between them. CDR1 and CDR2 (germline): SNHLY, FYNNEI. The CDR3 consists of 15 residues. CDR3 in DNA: TGTGCCAGCAGTCCCGGGCCCTCAGCCAAAAACATTCAGTACTTC. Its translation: CASSPGPSAKNIQYF.

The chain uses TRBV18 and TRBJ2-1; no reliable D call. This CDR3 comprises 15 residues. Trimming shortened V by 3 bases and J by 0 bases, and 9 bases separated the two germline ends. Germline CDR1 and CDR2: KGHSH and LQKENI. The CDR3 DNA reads TGTGCCAGCTCACCGTCAGGCAACTCCTACAATGAGCAGTTCTTC. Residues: CASSPSGNSYNEQFF.

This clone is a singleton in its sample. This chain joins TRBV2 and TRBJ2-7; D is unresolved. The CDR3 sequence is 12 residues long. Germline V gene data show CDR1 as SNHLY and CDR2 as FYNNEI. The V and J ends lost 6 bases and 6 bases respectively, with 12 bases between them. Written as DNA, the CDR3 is TGTGCCAGCAGGTCTCCGCTGCGCGAGCAGTACTTC. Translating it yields CASRSPLREQYF.

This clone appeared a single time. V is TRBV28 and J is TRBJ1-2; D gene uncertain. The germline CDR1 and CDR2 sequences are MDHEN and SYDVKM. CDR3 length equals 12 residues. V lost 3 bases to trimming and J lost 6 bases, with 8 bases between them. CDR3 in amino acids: CASSLEVHGYTF. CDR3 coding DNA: TGTGCCAGCAGTTTGGAGGTCCATGGCTACACCTTC.

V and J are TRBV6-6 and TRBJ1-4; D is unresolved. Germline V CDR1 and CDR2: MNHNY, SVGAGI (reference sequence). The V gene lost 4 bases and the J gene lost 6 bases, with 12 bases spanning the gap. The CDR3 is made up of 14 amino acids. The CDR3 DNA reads TGTGCCAGCAGTTCCCGGGCCCCCTATGAAAAACTGTTTTTT. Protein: CASSSRAPYEKLFF.

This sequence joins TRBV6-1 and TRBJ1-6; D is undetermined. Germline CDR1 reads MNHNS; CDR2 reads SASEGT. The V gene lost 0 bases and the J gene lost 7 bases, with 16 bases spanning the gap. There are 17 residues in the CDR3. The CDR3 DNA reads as TGTGCCAGCAGTGAAGCTAGGAGGGTATTTTTGAATTCACCCCTCCACTTT. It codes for CASSEARRVFLNSPLHF.

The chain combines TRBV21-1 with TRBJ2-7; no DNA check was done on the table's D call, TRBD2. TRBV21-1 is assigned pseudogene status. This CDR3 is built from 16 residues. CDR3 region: CASSRHLAGGTYEQYF. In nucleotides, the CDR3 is TGTGCCAGCAGCAGACATCTAGCGGGAGGCACCTACGAGCAGTACTTC.

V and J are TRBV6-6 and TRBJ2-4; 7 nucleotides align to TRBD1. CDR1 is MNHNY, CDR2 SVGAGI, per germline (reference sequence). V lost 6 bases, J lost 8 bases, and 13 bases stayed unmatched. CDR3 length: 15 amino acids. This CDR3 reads CASRTGQLELDIQYF. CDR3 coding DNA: TGTGCCAGCAGAACGGGACAGCTAGAACTGGACATTCAGTACTTC.